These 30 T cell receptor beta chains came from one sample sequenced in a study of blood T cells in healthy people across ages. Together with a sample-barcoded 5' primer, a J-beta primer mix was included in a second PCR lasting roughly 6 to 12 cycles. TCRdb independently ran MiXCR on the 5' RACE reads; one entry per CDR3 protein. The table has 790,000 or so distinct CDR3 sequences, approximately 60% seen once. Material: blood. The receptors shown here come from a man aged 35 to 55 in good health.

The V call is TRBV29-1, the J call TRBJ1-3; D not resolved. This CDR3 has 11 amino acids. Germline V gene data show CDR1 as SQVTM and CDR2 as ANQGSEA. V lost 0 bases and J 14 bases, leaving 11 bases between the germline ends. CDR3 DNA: TGCAGCGTTGAAGATAGGGCGAAACTATATTTT. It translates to CSVEDRAKLYF.

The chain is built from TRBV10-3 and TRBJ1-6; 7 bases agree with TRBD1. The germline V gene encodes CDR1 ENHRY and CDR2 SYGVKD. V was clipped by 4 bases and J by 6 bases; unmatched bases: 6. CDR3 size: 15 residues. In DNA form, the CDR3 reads TGTGCCATCAGTGCCTTGGGGGACAGTAATTCACCCCTCCACTTT. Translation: CAISALGDSNSPLHF.

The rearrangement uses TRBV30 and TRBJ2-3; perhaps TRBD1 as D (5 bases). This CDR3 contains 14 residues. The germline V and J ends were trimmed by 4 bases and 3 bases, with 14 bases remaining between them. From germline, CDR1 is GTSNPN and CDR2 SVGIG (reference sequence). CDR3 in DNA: TGTGCCTGGACCCAAGGGGCTTGGACAGATACGCAGTATTTT. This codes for CAWTQGAWTDTQYF.

In DNA form, the CDR3 reads TGCAGTGCTAGACCCGGGACTAGCGGGGGGACAAAAGAGACCCAGTACTTC. Amino acid sequence: CSARPGTSGGTKETQYF. V usage is TRBV20-1 and J usage is TRBJ2-5; 15 bases fit TRBD2. There are 17 residues in the CDR3. Trimming took 2 bases from V and 3 from J; bases not matched to a gene: 7. Germline CDR1 and CDR2: DFQATT and SNEGSKA (reference sequence).

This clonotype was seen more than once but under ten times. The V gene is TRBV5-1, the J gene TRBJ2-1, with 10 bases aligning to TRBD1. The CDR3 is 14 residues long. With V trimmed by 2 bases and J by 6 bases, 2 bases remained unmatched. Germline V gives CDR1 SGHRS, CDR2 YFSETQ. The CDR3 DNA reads TGCGCCAGCAGCTTCCGGGACAGGGGCAATGAGCAGTTCTTC. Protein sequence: CASSFRDRGNEQFF.

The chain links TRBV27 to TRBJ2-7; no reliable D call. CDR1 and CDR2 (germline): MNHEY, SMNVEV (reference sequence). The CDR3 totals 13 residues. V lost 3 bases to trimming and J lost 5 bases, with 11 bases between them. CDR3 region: CASSFLERDEQYF. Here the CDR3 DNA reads TGTGCCAGCAGTTTCTTAGAAAGGGACGAGCAGTACTTC.

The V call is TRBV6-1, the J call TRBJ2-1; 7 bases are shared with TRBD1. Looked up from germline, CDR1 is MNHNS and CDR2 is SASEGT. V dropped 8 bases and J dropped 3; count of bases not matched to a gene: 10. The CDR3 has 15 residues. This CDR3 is CASGDDRVGYNEQFF. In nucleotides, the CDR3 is TGTGCCAGCGGGGATGACAGGGTGGGCTACAATGAGCAGTTCTTC.

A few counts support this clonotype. The CDR3 protein is CASSRGVGQVAYEQYF. In DNA, the CDR3 is TGTGCCAGCAGTCGAGGTGTGGGACAGGTGGCCTACGAGCAGTACTTC. J is TRBJ2-7 and V is TRBV12-3 or TRBV12-4; TRBD1 matches 8 bases. The CDR3 totals 16 residues. V was pared by 5 bases and J by 2 bases, with 11 bases of the junction left unmatched.

The CDR3 DNA reads as TGTGCCAGCAGTCCAGGGACAGGGGTTCAGCCCCAGCATTTT. Protein: CASSPGTGVQPQHF. This chain joins TRBV12-3 or TRBV12-4 and TRBJ1-5; 10 bases are a match to TRBD1. Trimming took 5 bases from V and 6 from J; bases not matched to a gene: 4. This CDR3 has 14 amino acids.

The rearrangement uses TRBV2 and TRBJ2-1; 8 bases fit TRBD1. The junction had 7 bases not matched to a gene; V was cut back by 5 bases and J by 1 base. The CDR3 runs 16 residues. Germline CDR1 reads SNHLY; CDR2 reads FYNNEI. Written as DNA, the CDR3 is TGTGCCAGCAGTTGGACAGGGCCCATATCCTACAATGAGCAGTTCTTC. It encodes CASSWTGPISYNEQFF.

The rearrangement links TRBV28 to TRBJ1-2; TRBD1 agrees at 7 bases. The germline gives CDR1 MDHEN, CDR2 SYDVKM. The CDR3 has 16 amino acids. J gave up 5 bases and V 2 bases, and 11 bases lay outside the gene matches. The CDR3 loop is CASSLRPYRGRYGYTF. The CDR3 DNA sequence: TGTGCCAGCAGTTTAAGACCCTACAGGGGACGATATGGCTACACCTTC.

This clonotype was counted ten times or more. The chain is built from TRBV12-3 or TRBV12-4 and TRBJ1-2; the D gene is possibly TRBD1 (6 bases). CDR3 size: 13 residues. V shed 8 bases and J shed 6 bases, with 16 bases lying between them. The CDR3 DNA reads TGTGCCAGCTCATTTCCAGGGGAGGATGGCTACACCTTC. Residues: CASSFPGEDGYTF.

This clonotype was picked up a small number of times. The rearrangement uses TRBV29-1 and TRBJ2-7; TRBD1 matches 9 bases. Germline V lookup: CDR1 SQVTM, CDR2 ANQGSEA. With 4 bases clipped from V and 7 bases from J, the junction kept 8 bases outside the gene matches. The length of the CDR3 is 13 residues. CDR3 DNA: TGCAGCGTTGGGGACAGGGCGATCAATGAGCAGTACTTC. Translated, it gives CSVGDRAINEQYF.

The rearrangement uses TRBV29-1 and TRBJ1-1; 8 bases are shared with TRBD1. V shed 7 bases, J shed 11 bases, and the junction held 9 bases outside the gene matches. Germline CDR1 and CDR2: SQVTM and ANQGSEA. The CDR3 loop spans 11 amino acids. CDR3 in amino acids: CSARTGIMAFF. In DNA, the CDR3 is TGCAGCGCGAGGACAGGGATCATGGCTTTCTTT.

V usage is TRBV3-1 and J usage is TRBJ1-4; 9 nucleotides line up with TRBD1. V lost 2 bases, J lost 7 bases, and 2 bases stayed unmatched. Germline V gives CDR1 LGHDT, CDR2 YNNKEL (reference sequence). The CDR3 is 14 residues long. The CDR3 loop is CASSQRTGVEKLFF. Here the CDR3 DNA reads TGTGCCAGCAGCCAACGGACAGGGGTTGAAAAACTGTTTTTT.

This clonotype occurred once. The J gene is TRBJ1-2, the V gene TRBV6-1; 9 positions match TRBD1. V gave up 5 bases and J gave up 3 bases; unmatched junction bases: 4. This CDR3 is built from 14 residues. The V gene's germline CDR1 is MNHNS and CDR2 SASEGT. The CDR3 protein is CASSRDREHYGYTF. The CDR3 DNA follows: TGTGCCAGCAGTCGGGACAGGGAACACTATGGCTACACCTTC.

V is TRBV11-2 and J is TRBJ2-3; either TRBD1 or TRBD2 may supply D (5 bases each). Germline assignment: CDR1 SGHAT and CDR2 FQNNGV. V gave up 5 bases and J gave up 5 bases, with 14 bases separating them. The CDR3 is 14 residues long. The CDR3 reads CASSPPRERDTQYF. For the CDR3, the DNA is TGTGCCAGCAGCCCCCCCAGGGAGAGAGATACGCAGTATTTT.

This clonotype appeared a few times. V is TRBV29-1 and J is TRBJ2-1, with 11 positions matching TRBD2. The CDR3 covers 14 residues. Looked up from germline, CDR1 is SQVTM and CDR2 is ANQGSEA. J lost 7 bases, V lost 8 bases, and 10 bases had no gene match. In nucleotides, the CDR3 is TGCAGCCCACCACCGGGACTAGCGGTGAATGAGCAGTTCTTC. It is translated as CSPPPGLAVNEQFF.

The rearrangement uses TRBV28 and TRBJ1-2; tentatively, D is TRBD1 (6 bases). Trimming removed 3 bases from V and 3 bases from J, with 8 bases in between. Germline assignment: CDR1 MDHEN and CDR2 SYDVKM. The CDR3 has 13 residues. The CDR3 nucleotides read TGTGCCAGCAGTTTTGCAGGGGACTATGGCTACACCTTC. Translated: CASSFAGDYGYTF.

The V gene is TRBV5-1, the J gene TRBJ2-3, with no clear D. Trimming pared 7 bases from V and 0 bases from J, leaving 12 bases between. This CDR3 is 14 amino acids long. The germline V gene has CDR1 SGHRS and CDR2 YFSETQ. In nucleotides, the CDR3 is TGCGCCAGCCGGGCCGAACCTAGCACAGATACGCAGTATTTT. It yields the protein CASRAEPSTDTQYF. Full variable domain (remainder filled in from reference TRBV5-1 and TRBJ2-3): KAGVTQTPRYLIKTRGQQVTLSCSPISGHRSVSWYQQTPGQGLQFLFEYFSETQRNKGNFPGRFSGRQFSNSRSEMNVSTLELGDSALYLCASRAEPSTDTQYFGPGTRLTVL.

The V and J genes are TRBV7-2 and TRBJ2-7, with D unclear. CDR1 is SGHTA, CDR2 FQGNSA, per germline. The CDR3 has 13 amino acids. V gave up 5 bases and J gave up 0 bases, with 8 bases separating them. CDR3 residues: CASSREFSYEQYF. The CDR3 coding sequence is TGTGCCAGCAGCCGTGAGTTCTCCTACGAGCAGTACTTC.

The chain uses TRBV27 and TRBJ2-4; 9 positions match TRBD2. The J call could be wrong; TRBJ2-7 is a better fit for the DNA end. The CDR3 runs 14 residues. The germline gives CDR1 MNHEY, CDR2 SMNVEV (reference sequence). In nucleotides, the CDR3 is TGTGCCAGCAGTTTAGCTCTAGCGGGAACCGAGCAGTACTTC. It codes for CASSLALAGTEQYF.

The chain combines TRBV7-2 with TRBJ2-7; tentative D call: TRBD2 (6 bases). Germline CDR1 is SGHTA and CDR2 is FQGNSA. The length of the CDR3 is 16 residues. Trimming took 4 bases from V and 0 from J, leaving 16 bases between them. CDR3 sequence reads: CASSSDSGKSSYEQYF. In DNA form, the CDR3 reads TGTGCCAGCAGCTCTGATAGCGGAAAGAGCTCCTACGAGCAGTACTTC.

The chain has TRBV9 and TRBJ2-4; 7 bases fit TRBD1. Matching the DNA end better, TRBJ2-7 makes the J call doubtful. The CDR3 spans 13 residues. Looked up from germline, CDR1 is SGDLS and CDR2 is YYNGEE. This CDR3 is CASGRQGMSEQYF. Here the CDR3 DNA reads TGTGCCAGCGGACGACAGGGTATGAGCGAGCAGTACTTC.

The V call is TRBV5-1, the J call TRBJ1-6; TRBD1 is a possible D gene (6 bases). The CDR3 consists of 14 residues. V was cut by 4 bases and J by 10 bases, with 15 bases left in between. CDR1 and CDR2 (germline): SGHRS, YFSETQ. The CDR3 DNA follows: TGCGCCAGCAGCGTGGACAGCGGAAGCTCACCCCTCCACTTT. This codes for CASSVDSGSSPLHF.

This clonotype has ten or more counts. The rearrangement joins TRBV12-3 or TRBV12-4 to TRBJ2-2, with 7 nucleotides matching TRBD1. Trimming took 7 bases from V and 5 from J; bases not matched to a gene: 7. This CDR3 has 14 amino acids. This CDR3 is CASTPDRETGELFF. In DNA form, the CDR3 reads TGTGCCAGCACCCCCGACAGGGAAACCGGGGAGCTGTTTTTT.

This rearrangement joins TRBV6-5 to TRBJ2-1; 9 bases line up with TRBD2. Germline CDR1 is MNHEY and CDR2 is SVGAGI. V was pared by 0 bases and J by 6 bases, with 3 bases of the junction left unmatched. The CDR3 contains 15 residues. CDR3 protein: CASSYSAGGINEQFF. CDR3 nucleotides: TGTGCCAGCAGTTACTCAGCGGGAGGAATCAATGAGCAGTTCTTC.

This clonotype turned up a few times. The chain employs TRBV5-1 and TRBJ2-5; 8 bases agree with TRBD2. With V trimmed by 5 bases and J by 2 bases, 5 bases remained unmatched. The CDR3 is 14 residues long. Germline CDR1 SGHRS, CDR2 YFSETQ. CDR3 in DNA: TGCGCCAGCAGGGCTAGCGGGCTTCAAGAGACCCAGTACTTC. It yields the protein CASRASGLQETQYF.

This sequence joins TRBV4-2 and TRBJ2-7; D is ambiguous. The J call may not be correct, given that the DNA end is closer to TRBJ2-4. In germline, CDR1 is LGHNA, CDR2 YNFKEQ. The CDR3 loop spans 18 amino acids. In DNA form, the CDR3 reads TGTGCCAGCAGCCAAGATCCGACGGTAACTCTAGCCAAAAACATTCAGTACTTC. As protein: CASSQDPTVTLAKNIQYF.

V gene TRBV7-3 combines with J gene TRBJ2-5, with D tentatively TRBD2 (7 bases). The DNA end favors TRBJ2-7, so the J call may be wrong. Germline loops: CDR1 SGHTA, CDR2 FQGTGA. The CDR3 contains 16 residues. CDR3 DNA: TGTGCCAGCAGCTTACCGGCGGGGGCGCGTCCTGACGAGCAGTACTTC. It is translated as CASSLPAGARPDEQYF.